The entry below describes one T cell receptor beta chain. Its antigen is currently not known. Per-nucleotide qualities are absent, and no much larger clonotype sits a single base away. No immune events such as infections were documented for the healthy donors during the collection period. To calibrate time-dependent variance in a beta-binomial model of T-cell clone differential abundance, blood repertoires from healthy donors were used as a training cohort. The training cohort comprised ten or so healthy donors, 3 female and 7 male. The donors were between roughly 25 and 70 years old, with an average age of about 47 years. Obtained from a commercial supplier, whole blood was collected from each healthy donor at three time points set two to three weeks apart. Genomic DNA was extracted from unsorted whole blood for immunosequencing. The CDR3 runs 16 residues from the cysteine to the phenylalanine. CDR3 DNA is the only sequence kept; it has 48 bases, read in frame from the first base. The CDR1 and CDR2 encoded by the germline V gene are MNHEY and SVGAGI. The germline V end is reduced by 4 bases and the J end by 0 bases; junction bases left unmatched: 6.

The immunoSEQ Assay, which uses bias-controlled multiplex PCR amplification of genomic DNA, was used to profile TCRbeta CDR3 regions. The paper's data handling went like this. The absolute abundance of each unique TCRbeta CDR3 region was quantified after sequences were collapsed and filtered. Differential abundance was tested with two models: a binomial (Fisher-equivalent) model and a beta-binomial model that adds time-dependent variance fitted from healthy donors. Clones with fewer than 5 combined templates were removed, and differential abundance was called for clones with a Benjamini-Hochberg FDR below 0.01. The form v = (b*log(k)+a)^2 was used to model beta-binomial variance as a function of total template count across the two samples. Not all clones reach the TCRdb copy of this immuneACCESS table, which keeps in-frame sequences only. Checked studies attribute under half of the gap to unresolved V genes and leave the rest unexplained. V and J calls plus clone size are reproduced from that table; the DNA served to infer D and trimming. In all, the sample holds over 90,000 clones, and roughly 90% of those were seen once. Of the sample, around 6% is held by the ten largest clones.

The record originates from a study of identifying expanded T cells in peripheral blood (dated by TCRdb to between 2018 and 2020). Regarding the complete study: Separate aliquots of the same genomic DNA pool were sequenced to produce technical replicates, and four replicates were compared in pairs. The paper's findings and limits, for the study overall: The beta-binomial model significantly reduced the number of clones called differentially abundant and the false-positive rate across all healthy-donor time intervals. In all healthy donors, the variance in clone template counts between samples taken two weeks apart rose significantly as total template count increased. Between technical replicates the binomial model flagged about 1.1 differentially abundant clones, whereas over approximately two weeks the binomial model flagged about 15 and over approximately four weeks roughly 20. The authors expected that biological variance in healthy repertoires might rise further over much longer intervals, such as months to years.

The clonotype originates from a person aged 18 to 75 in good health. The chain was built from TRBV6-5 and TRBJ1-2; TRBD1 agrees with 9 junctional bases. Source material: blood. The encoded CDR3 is CASSLGQGKANYGYTF. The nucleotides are TGTGCCAGCAGTTTAGGACAGGGGAAGGCTAACTATGGCTACACCTTC.